Listed here are 27 T cell receptor beta chains from one sample, sequenced in a study of T cell responses to AZD1222 COVID-19 vaccine. Generated by immunoSEQ multiplex PCR, the TCRdb table keeps only in-frame clones and is missing some. The table has 70,000 to 100,000 clones, roughly 85% seen once. Here the sequenced sample was peripheral blood, taken 28 days after the second AZD1222 dose. The receptors here all came from an adult who received the AZD1222 COVID-19 vaccine.

This clone was observed once. This chain links TRBV6-2 or TRBV6-3 with TRBJ2-3; TRBD2 matches at 12 bases. This CDR3 spans 18 amino acids. J was trimmed by 1 base and V by 5 bases; bases with no gene match: 10. Germline CDR1 MNHEY, CDR2 SVGEGT. The CDR3 sequence is CASSRTSGATGRTDTQYF. For the CDR3, the DNA is TGTGCCAGCAGTCGGACTAGCGGGGCTACGGGACGCACAGATACGCAGTATTTT.

The V gene is TRBV6-4, the J gene TRBJ2-1, with 7 bases matching TRBD2. The CDR3 is 14 amino acids. Germline V gives CDR1 MRHNA, CDR2 SNTAGT. The V segment lost 3 bases and the J segment 8 bases; nucleotides outside the gene matches: 7. CDR3 DNA: TGTGCCAGCAGTGATAGAGGGAGGGCGGATGAGCAGTTCTTC. The encoded protein is CASSDRGRADEQFF.

V is TRBV4-2 and J is TRBJ2-1, with 7 bases identical to TRBD1. V shed 4 bases, J shed 2 bases, and the junction held 8 bases outside the gene matches. CDR3 length: 16 residues. The germline V gene encodes CDR1 LGHNA and CDR2 YNFKEQ. This chain's CDR3 is CASSRSRGKAYNEQFF. CDR3 coding DNA: TGTGCCAGCAGCCGCTCCAGGGGGAAGGCCTACAATGAGCAGTTCTTC.

This chain uses TRBV5-8 with TRBJ2-5; D is unresolved. Germline CDR1 and CDR2: SGHTS and YDEGEE. V gave up 0 bases and J gave up 0 bases, with 6 bases separating them. The CDR3 length is 14 residues. The CDR3 reads CASSLAEYQETQYF. CDR3 DNA: TGTGCCAGCAGCTTGGCGGAGTACCAAGAGACCCAGTACTTC.

The chain couples TRBV13 to TRBJ1-3; tentative D call: TRBD1 (5 bases). The CDR3 is 16 amino acids. Germline V gene data show CDR1 as PRHDT and CDR2 as FYEKMQ (reference sequence). Between the trimmed V and J ends, which lost 0 bases and 4 bases, there was a span of 13 bases. CDR3 residues: CASSLGQGLRGNTIYF. CDR3 in DNA: TGTGCCAGCAGCTTAGGGCAGGGCCTAAGGGGAAACACCATATATTTT. Combining the CDR3 with reference TRBV13 and TRBJ1-3 gives the whole variable domain AAGVIQSPRHLIKEKRETATLKCYPIPRHDTVYWYQQGPGQDPQFLISFYEKMQSDKGSIPDRFSAQQFSDYHSELNMSSLELGDSALYFCASSLGQGLRGNTIYFGEGSWLTVV.

This clone rates as medium-sized (0.01 to 0.1%). The chain employs TRBV27 and TRBJ2-1; unclear D gene. This CDR3 is built from 13 residues. Germline V gene data show CDR1 as MNHEY and CDR2 as SMNVEV (reference sequence). Deletions cut 0 bases from V and 7 bases from J, with 7 bases between. CDR3 loop: CASSLSEENEQFF. In DNA, the CDR3 is TGTGCCAGCAGTTTATCAGAGGAGAATGAGCAGTTCTTC.

The table lists this clone with a count of one. The chain combines TRBV7-3 with TRBJ1-3; no clear D. Between the trimmed V and J ends, which lost 5 bases and 2 bases, there was a span of 7 bases. There are 13 residues in the CDR3. Germline V gene sequence: CDR1 SGHTA, CDR2 FQGTGA. The CDR3 region has the DNA TGTGCCAGCAGCCAAGGTGCTGGAAACACCATATATTTT. Protein sequence: CASSQGAGNTIYF. The variable domain in full, completed from reference TRBV7-3 and TRBJ1-3, reads GAGVSQTPSNKVTEKGKYVELRCDPISGHTALYWYRQSLGQGPEFLIYFQGTGAADDSGLPNDRFFAVRPEGSVSTLKIQRTERGDSAVYLCASSQGAGNTIYFGEGSWLTVV.

The chain couples TRBV2 to TRBJ2-5, with D tentatively TRBD2 (6 bases). Trimming pared 2 bases from V and 5 bases from J, leaving 18 bases between. The CDR3 spans 16 residues. The V gene's germline CDR1 is SNHLY and CDR2 FYNNEI. Written as DNA, the CDR3 is TGTGCCAGCAGTGAAACGGGCCTAGGGAGGTGGGAGACCCAGTACTTC. Translation gives CASSETGLGRWETQYF. Drawing the rest from reference TRBV2 and TRBJ2-5, the complete variable domain is EPEVTQTPSHQVTQMGQEVILRCVPISNHLYFYWYRQILGQKVEFLVSFYNNEISEKSEIFDDQFSVERPDGSNFTLKIRSTKLEDSAMYFCASSETGLGRWETQYFGPGTRLLVL.

This clone showed up just a few times. The rearrangement links TRBV28 to TRBJ2-7; TRBD1 might be the D (6 bases). Per the germline V gene, CDR1 is MDHEN and CDR2 is SYDVKM. V was trimmed by 7 bases and J by 0 bases, leaving 13 bases between them. The CDR3 totals 14 residues. CDR3 sequence reads: CASTTGTNSYEQYF. The DNA for the CDR3 is TGTGCCAGCACCACCGGGACAAACTCCTACGAGCAGTACTTC.

The chain couples TRBV27 to TRBJ1-1; 8 nucleotides align to TRBD1. CDR1 and CDR2 (germline): MNHEY, SMNVEV (reference sequence). The CDR3 is 14 amino acids. V lost 3 bases, J lost 10 bases, and 10 bases stayed unmatched. CDR3 nucleotides: TGTGCCAGCAGTTTTGCCAGGACAGGGACTCTAGCTTTCTTT. It encodes CASSFARTGTLAFF.

J is TRBJ1-1 and V is TRBV28; 9 bases map to TRBD1. Germline CDR1 and CDR2: MDHEN and SYDVKM. CDR3 length: 15 amino acids. Germline trimming cut 5 bases from V and 4 bases from J; bases unmatched to any gene: 8. This CDR3 reads CASSPPDRGITEAFF. Written as DNA, the CDR3 is TGTGCCAGCAGTCCACCGGACAGGGGTATCACTGAAGCTTTCTTT.

The chain combines TRBV6-4 with TRBJ1-1; D is ambiguous. Germline loops: CDR1 MRHNA, CDR2 SNTAGT. Trimming shortened V by 6 bases and J by 1 base, and 9 bases separated the two germline ends. This CDR3 is built from 13 residues. CDR3 DNA sequence: TGTGCCAGCAGCCTGGACTGGAACACTGAAGCTTTCTTT. This sequence encodes CASSLDWNTEAFF.

V and J are TRBV4-2 and TRBJ2-2; D perhaps matches TRBD2 (6 bases). V lost 4 bases to trimming and J lost 5 bases, with 14 bases between them. In germline, CDR1 is LGHNA, CDR2 YNFKEQ. CDR3 length equals 15 residues. Written as DNA, the CDR3 is TGTGCCAGCAGCCGCGGGACTGAGGGGACCGGGGAGCTGTTTTTT. Translating it yields CASSRGTEGTGELFF.

The rearrangement uses TRBV5-4 and TRBJ1-1; no reliable D call. The ends were cut back, 4 bases at V and 1 base at J, with 11 bases in the middle. CDR1 and CDR2 from the germline V gene are SGHNT and YYREEE (reference sequence). The CDR3 is 14 residues long. The CDR3 spells CASSPRIANTEAFF. DNA of the CDR3: TGTGCCAGCAGCCCTCGGATAGCGAACACTGAAGCTTTCTTT.

The chain uses TRBV5-8 and TRBJ2-5; 10 bases fit TRBD2. The J segment lost 5 bases and the V segment lost 4 bases, leaving 17 bases of the junction unmatched. The CDR3 is 18 amino acids. Per germline, CDR1 SGHTS and CDR2 YDEGEE. CDR3 DNA: TGTGCCAGCAGCAAGGGGGTTCTAGCGGGGGCTTTGGTGGAGACCCAGTACTTC. Translated: CASSKGVLAGALVETQYF. The full variable domain, completed using reference TRBV5-8 and TRBJ2-5, is EAGVTQSPTHLIKTRGQQATLRCSPISGHTSVYWYQQALGLGLQFLLWYDEGEERNRGNFPPRFSGRQFPNYSSELNVNALELEDSALYLCASSKGVLAGALVETQYFGPGTRLLVL.

The chain couples TRBV19 to TRBJ2-4; D is unresolved. The germline V and J ends were trimmed by 1 base and 3 bases, with 4 bases remaining between them. The CDR3 covers 13 residues. The germline V gene has CDR1 LNHDA and CDR2 SQIVND (reference sequence). The DNA of the CDR3 is TGTGCCAGTAGTATAGGACACAAAAACATTCAGTACTTC. Translated: CASSIGHKNIQYF.

This chain connects TRBV10-3 to TRBJ2-5; D unclear. The CDR3 runs to 12 residues. V was clipped by 6 bases and J by 1 base, with 6 bases between them. The V gene's germline CDR1 is ENHRY and CDR2 SYGVKD. The CDR3 loop reads CAISFSQETQYF. CDR3 DNA sequence: TGTGCCATCAGCTTTAGCCAAGAGACCCAGTACTTC.

The chain combines TRBV4-1 with TRBJ1-1, with a weak D call TRBD1 (5 bases). V was clipped by 0 bases and J by 1 base, with 9 bases between them. The CDR3 runs 15 residues. Germline V gene data show CDR1 as MGHRA and CDR2 as YSYEKL. The CDR3 nucleotides are TGCGCCAGCAGCCAAGAATGGGGCGCGAACACTGAAGCTTTCTTT. Translating gives CASSQEWGANTEAFF.

The chain uses TRBV18 and TRBJ2-7; D might be TRBD2 (5 bases). There are 15 residues in the CDR3. The V and J ends lost 3 bases and 5 bases respectively, with 17 bases between them. Germline lookup yields CDR1 KGHSH and CDR2 LQKENI. CDR3 sequence reads: CASSPPAARGNEQYF. For the CDR3, the DNA is TGTGCCAGCTCACCCCCGGCAGCCCGGGGTAACGAGCAGTACTTC.

The chain couples TRBV18 to TRBJ1-2, with 9 bases that match TRBD1. This CDR3 comprises 13 residues. Germline V gene data show CDR1 as KGHSH and CDR2 as LQKENI. V was clipped by 8 bases and J by 6 bases; unmatched bases: 7. CDR3 loop: CASTTGGIDGYTF. The CDR3 nucleotides read TGTGCCAGCACAACAGGGGGCATCGATGGCTACACCTTC.

The CDR3 DNA sequence: TGTGCCAGCAGTTTATCGGGCTCTGGGGCCAACGTCCTGACTTTC. It codes for CASSLSGSGANVLTF. The rearrangement links TRBV27 to TRBJ2-6; D gene uncertain. The germline V gene encodes CDR1 MNHEY and CDR2 SMNVEV (reference sequence). Deletions cut 0 bases from V and 0 bases from J, with 3 bases between. This CDR3 contains 15 residues.

By sample fraction, this clone is medium-sized. Other nucleotide sequences from this sample produce the same CDR3. V and J are TRBV18 and TRBJ2-7; TRBD1 matches 9 bases. Germline CDR1 reads KGHSH; CDR2 reads LQKENI. J gave up 6 bases and V 2 bases, and 5 bases lay outside the gene matches. The CDR3 spans 14 residues. The CDR3 loop is CASSPGTGRGEQYF. In DNA, the CDR3 is TGTGCCAGCTCACCAGGGACAGGGAGGGGCGAGCAGTACTTC.

This sequence joins TRBV9 and TRBJ2-2; D perhaps matches TRBD1 (5 bases). The CDR3 contains 14 residues. The V gene's germline CDR1 is SGDLS and CDR2 YYNGEE. Trimming took 3 bases from V and 4 from J, leaving 10 bases between them. CDR3 protein: CASSGRDSTGELFF. The DNA for the CDR3 is TGTGCCAGCAGCGGAAGAGACAGCACCGGGGAGCTGTTTTTT.

The V and J genes are TRBV3-1 (or the pseudogene TRBV3-2) and TRBJ2-2; D call uncertain. Germline CDR1 LGHDT, CDR2 YNNKEL (reference sequence). V dropped 5 bases and J dropped 5 bases, with 6 bases sitting between them. This CDR3 comprises 12 residues. The chain's CDR3 is CASSYRTGELFF. In DNA form, the CDR3 reads TGTGCCAGCAGCTACAGAACCGGGGAGCTGTTTTTT.

The chain employs TRBV12-3 or TRBV12-4 and TRBJ2-1, with 12 positions matching TRBD2. With 7 bases clipped from V and 9 bases from J, the junction kept 4 bases outside the gene matches. The CDR3 has 13 residues. The CDR3 coding sequence is TGTGCCAGCACCCCTAGCGGGAGGGCTGAGCAGTTCTTC. It is translated as CASTPSGRAEQFF.

The rearrangement uses TRBV30 and TRBJ1-5, with TRBD1 identical over 8 bases. Germline trimming cut 1 base from V and 6 bases from J; bases unmatched to any gene: 5. In germline, CDR1 is GTSNPN, CDR2 SVGIG (reference sequence). This CDR3 contains 14 residues. This CDR3 is CAWSDDRGSQPQHF. The CDR3 nucleotides are TGTGCCTGGAGTGATGACAGGGGATCTCAGCCCCAGCATTTT.

The chain couples TRBV27 to TRBJ1-5, with a tentative D call TRBD1 (6 bases). There are 14 residues in the CDR3. V was cut by 5 bases and J by 6 bases, with 14 bases left in between. Germline V lookup: CDR1 MNHEY, CDR2 SMNVEV (reference sequence). Here the CDR3 reads CASSTGHPVQPQHF. The CDR3 DNA reads as TGTGCCAGCAGTACGGGACACCCCGTTCAGCCCCAGCATTTT.